The clone carrying this TCR beta chain was counted a single time. These data belong to a study of blood T cell repertoires in COVID-19. Study-wide context: Samples representing acute and convalescent COVID-19 were sourced from the United States, Italy and Spain. From T cells, B-cell-depleted T cells, or PBMCs came the material, which was cDNA or gDNA.

Residents of over 20 US areas, aged about 18 to 89 years, made up the participants. Before being deemed recovered, Cohort 3 donors had two negative PCRs, clearance, or symptom resolution. Measured with immunoSEQ multiplex PCR; TCRdb has only the in-frame clones, and not every one. The sample carries more than 250,000 clones, roughly nine tenths recorded once. The V gene end was trimmed by 5 bases and the J gene end by 7 bases; junction bases not matched to a gene: 8. This CDR3 comprises 14 residues. CDR1 and CDR2 (germline): MNHEY, SVGAGI. This TCR was sampled from a woman aged 25 to 39 who had recovered from COVID-19. This chain joins TRBV6-5 and TRBJ2-7; 10 bases map to TRBD1. Input material: PBMCs or T cells enriched from blood (not recorded which). The CDR3: CASSSRDRGGEQYF. The CDR3, as DNA: TGTGCCAGCAGTAGCAGGGACAGGGGAGGTGAGCAGTACTTC.